This T cell receptor beta chain stems from a study of somatic mutations in cytotoxic T cells in rheumatoid arthritis. Study-wide background: Blood samples of approximately 30 ml were drawn from patients (in EDTA) right after diagnosis and before any treatment. Regarding the study as a whole: Per patient, the largest CD8+ clone was found to exceed 20% of CD8+ cells in about an eighth of the roughly 60 cases. The authors did not adjust the slight TRBV07 underrepresentation in rheumatoid arthritis patients for multiple comparisons.

Sequenced by immunoSEQ multiplex PCR; TCRdb stores in-frame clones only, minus some. The sample consists of some 7,000 clones, 80% to 90% of them appearing once. This clone has a handful of counts. Antigen unknown. Trimming removed 0 bases from V and 7 bases from J, with 10 bases in between. Germline V gene data show CDR1 as LGHNA and CDR2 as YNFKEQ. The length of the CDR3 is 13 residues. The specimen was CD8+ T cells sorted from blood. This receptor was identified in a woman in her 70s with rheumatoid arthritis. The chain carries TRBV4-2 and TRBJ2-7; no firm D call. The CDR3 sequence is CASSQEQAWEQYF. CDR3 in DNA: TGTGCCAGCAGCCAAGAGCAGGCTTGGGAGCAGTACTTC.